This T cell receptor beta chain emerged from a study of identical twins. CDR1 is LGHDT and CDR2 is YNNKEL in the germline V gene (reference sequence). With 4 bases clipped from V and 0 bases from J, the junction kept 4 bases outside the gene matches. There are 15 residues in the CDR3. Each cDNA held unique molecular identifiers, and template switching gave it a universal primer site. Each CDR3 protein gets one entry after TCRdb re-called the 5' RACE reads with MiXCR. The repertoire holds about 890,000 distinct CDR3 sequences, approximately 13% seen once, with roughly 1.6% in the top ten. These data also featured in a second study, about yellow fever vaccine responses in identical twins. In that study: Vaccine-induced T cell responses in twins were reportedly observed to appear partly convergent, partly personalized.

This sequence originates from a woman under 30 in good health. Material for sequencing was PBMCs. The chain joins TRBV3-1 to TRBJ2-3, with 7 positions matching TRBD2. DNA of the CDR3: TGTGCCAGCAGCCGGGACTACACGAGCACAGATACGCAGTATTTT. It yields the protein CASSRDYTSTDTQYF.